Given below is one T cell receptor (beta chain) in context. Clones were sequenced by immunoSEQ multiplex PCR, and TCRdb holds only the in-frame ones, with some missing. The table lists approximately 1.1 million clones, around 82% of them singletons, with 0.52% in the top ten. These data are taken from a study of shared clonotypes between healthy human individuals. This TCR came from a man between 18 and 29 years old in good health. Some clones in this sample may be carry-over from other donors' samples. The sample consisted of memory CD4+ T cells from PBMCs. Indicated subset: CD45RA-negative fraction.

CDR3 protein: CASSLRDSQETQYF. In DNA form, the CDR3 reads TGTGCCAGCAGCTTGCGGGACTCCCAAGAGACCCAGTACTTC. The J gene is TRBJ2-5, the V gene TRBV11-2; the D gene is possibly TRBD2 (6 bases). This CDR3 spans 14 amino acids. Germline CDR1 reads SGHAT; CDR2 reads FQNNGV. V lost 3 bases and J 1 base, leaving 9 bases between the germline ends.